Listed below are T cell receptor beta chains from one sample, sequenced in a study of shared clonotypes between healthy human individuals. Sequencing used immunoSEQ multiplex PCR; TCRdb keeps in-frame clones, though not all of them. This sample carries around 2,000,000 clones, 85% to 95% of them seen once, and the ten largest clones take more than 0.1%. Sequences were obtained from naive CD4+ T cells sorted from blood. The receptors were sampled from a young man in good health. The CDR3 runs from the conserved cysteine through the conserved F or W. A D gene is named only where the DNA matches it firmly. A row's size may be missing; if present it is once, few, many or a size class.

V gene	D gene	J gene	clone size	CDR3 DNA	CDR3 protein
TRBV4-1	.	TRBJ2-7	.	TGCGCCAGCAGCCAGGCGCCACAAGACCTCTACGAGCAGTACTTC	CASSQAPQDLYEQYF
TRBV12-5	.	TRBJ2-5	.	TGTGCTAGTGGTCTCAAAGAGACCCAGTACTTC	CASGLKETQYF
TRBV5-4	.	TRBJ2-7	.	TGTGCCAGCAGCTTGGGCGCCTCCTACGAGCAGTACTTC	CASSLGASYEQYF
TRBV7-8	.	TRBJ2-6	.	TGTGCCAGCAGCTTGTCAGGGGTTGGGGCCAACGTCCTGACTTTC	CASSLSGVGANVLTF
TRBV6-5	.	TRBJ1-1	.	TGTGCCAGCAGTTACCAGCCCGAGATGAACACTGAAGCTTTCTTT	CASSYQPEMNTEAFF
TRBV6-6	.	TRBJ1-2	.	TGTGCCAGCATTCCGAGCGGGAGTTGGTATGGCTACACCTTC	CASIPSGSWYGYTF
TRBV9	.	TRBJ2-3	.	TGTGCCAGCAGCGTAGCTTCCCTAGCTGGGGATACGCAGTATTTT	CASSVASLAGDTQYF
TRBV2	.	TRBJ2-2	.	TGTGCCAGCAGAAGTGATACGGCAGGCACCGGGGAGCTGTTTTTT	CASRSDTAGTGELFF
TRBV7-2	TRBD2	TRBJ2-1	.	TGTGCCAGCAGCTTCCCGCCAGGGACTAGCGGGAGGGGTGAGCAGTTCTTC	CASSFPPGTSGRGEQFF
TRBV5-1	.	TRBJ1-6	.	TGCGCCAGCTGCGACCGGACAGTCCGAAATTCACCCCTCCACTTT	CASCDRTVRNSPLHF
TRBV27	.	TRBJ1-2	.	TGTGCCAGCAGTTTTAACGATCGCTGGGGCTACACCTTC	CASSFNDRWGYTF
TRBV27	TRBD1	TRBJ2-6	.	TGTGCCAGCAGTCCTGCGGGACAGGGGATTCCCGGGGCCAACGTCCTGACTTTC	CASSPAGQGIPGANVLTF
TRBV7-2	.	TRBJ1-6	.	TGTGCCAGCAGCAGGGACCGACTAGGAGGGTCCCTCCACTTT	CASSRDRLGGSLHF
TRBV9	TRBD2	TRBJ2-3	.	TGTGCCAGCAGCACTAGCGGGGCAAGCACAGATACGCAGTATTTT	CASSTSGASTDTQYF
TRBV7-3	.	TRBJ2-1	.	TGTGCCAGCAGCCTTCCGTCGTCGGGTGGGAATGAGCAGTTCTTC	CASSLPSSGGNEQFF
TRBV27	.	TRBJ1-5	.	TGTGCCAGCAGTTTAGGCTGGGGGTCCAATCAGCCCCAGCATTTT	CASSLGWGSNQPQHF
TRBV10-3	.	TRBJ2-3	once	TGTGCCATCAGCGCAGGGCCGCATCCAGATACGCAGTATTTT	CAISAGPHPDTQYF
TRBV4-3	.	TRBJ2-1	.	TGCGCCAGCAGCCAAGGGGTAAGACCTGAGCAGTTCTTC	CASSQGVRPEQFF